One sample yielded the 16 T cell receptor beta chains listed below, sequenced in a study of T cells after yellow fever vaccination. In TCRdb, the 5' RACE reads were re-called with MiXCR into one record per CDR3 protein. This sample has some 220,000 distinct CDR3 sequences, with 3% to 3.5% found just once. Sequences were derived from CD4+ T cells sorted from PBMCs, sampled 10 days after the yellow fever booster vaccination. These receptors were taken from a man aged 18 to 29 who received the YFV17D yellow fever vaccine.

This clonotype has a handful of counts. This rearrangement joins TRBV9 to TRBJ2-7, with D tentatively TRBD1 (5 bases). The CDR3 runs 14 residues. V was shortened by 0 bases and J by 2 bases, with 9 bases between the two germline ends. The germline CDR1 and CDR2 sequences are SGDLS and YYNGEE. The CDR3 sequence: CASSVGQRTYEQYF. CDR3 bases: TGTGCCAGCAGCGTAGGACAGCGAACCTACGAGCAGTACTTC. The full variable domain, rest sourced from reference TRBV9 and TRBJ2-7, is DSGVTQTPKHLITATGQRVTLRCSPRSGDLSVYWYQQSLDQGLQFLIQYYNGEERAKGNILERFSAQQFPDLHSELNLSSLELGDSALYFCASSVGQRTYEQYFGPGTRLTVT.

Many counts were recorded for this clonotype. For the CDR3, the DNA is TGTGCCAGCAGTTACAGTCCTGACTTGCGTGGCTACACCTTC. This codes for CASSYSPDLRGYTF. The J gene is TRBJ1-2, the V gene TRBV6-5; D is ambiguous. The CDR3 is 14 residues long. V was cut by 2 bases and J by 7 bases, with 14 bases left in between. Looked up from germline, CDR1 is MNHEY and CDR2 is SVGAGI.

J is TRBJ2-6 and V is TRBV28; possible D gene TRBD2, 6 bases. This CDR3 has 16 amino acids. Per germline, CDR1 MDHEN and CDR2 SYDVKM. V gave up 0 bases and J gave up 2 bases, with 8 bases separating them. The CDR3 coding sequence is TGTGCCAGCAGTTTATGGGAGGGTGCTGGGGCCAACGTCCTGACTTTC. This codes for CASSLWEGAGANVLTF.

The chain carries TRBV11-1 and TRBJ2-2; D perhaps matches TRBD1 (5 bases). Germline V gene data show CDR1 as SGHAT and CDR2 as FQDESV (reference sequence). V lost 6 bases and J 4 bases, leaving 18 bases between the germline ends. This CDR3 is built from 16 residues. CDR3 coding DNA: TGTGCCAGCAGTCTAGAGGCCGGTAGGGGCACCGGGGAGCTGTTTTTT. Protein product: CASSLEAGRGTGELFF.

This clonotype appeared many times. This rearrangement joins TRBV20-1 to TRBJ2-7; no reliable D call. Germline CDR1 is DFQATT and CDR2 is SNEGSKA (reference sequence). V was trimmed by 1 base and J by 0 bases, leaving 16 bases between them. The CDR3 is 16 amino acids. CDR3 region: CSARAAVDASSYEQYV. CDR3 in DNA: TGCAGTGCTAGAGCTGCCGTTGACGCTAGCTCCTACGAGCAGTACGTC.

The chain's CDR3 is CASSPDRRNQPQHF. CDR3 in DNA: TGTGCCAGCAGCCCGGACAGACGCAATCAGCCCCAGCATTTT. The rearrangement uses TRBV6-6 and TRBJ1-5, with a possible D match to TRBD1 (6 bases). The V and J ends lost 6 bases and 2 bases respectively, with 11 bases between them. This CDR3 is 14 amino acids long. Germline V gives CDR1 MNHNY, CDR2 SVGAGI (reference sequence).

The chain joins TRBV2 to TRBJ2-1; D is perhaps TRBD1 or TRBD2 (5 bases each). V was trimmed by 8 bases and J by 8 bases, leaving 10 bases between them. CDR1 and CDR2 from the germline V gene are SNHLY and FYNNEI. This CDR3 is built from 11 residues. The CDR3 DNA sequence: TGTGCCAGCCTCCTGGGGGATGAGCAGTTCTTC. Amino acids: CASLLGDEQFF.

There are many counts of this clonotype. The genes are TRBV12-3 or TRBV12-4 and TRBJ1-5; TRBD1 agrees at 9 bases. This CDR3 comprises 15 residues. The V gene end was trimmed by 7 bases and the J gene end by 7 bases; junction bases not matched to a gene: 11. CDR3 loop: CASNHGDRDTQPQHF. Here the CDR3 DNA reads TGTGCCAGCAACCACGGGGACAGGGACACCCAGCCCCAGCATTTT.

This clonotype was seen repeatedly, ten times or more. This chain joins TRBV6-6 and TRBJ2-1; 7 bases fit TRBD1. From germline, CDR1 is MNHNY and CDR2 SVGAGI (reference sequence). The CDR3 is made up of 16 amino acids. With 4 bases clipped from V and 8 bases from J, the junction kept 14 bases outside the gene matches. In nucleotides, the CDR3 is TGTGCCAGCAGTTCCCACCAGGGGGTGGTTCGTGATGAGCAGTTCTTC. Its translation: CASSSHQGVVRDEQFF.

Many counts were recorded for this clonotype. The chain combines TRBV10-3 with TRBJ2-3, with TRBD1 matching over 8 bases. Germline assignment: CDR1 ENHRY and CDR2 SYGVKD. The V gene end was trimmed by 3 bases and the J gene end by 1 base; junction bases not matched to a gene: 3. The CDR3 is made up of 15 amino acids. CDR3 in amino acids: CAISDGTGGTDTQYF. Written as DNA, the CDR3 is TGTGCCATCAGTGATGGGACAGGCGGCACAGATACGCAGTATTTT.

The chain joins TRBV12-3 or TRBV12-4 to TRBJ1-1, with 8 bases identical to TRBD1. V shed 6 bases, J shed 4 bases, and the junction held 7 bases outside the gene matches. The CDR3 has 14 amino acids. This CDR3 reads CASSPNRGSTEAFF. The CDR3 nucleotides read TGTGCCAGCAGCCCTAACAGGGGGTCCACTGAAGCTTTCTTT.

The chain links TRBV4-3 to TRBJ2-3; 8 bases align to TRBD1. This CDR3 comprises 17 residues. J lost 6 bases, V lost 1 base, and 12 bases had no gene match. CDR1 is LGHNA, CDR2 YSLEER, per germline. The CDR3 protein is CASSQARQGALGDTQYF. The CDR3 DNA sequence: TGCGCCAGCAGCCAAGCGCGGCAGGGGGCGCTTGGGGATACGCAGTATTTT.

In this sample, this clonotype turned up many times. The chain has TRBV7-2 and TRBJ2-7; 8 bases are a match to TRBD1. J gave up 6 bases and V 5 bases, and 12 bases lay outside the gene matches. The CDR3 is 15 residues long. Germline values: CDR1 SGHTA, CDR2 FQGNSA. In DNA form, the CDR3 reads TGTGCCAGCAGCCTGCCGGGACAGGCGCTGAGCGAGCAGTACTTC. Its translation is CASSLPGQALSEQYF.

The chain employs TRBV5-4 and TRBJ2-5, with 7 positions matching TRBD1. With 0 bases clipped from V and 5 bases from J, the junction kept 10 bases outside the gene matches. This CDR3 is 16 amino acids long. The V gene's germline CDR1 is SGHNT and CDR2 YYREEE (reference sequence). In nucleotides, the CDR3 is TGTGCCAGCAGCTTGGGCGGATCTTTAGGGGGCGAGACCCAGTACTTC. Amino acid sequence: CASSLGGSLGGETQYF.

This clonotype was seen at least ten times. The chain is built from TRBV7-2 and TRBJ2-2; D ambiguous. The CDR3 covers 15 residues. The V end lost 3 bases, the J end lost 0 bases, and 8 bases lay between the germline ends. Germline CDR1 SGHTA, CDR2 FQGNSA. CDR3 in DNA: TGTGCCAGCAGCTTGCAGAGCGCGAACACCGGGGAGCTGTTTTTT. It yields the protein CASSLQSANTGELFF.

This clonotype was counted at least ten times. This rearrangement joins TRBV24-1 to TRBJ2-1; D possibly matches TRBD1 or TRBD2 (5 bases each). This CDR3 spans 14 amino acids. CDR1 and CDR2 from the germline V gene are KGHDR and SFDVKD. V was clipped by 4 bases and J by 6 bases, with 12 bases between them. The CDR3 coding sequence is TGTGCCACCAGTGACGGGGCTATGGTCAATGAGCAGTTCTTC. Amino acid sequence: CATSDGAMVNEQFF.